A single sample is the source of the 19 T cell receptor beta chains below, sequenced in a study of T cells in Graves' hyperthyroidism and ophthalmopathy. Amplified regions were TCR beta CDR3 sequences from RNA transcripts. A first-round RT-PCR of the TCR CDR3 used the HTBI primer set. TCRdb re-called the multiplex PCR reads with MiXCR, one entry per CDR3 protein. The sample consists of roughly 380,000 distinct CDR3 sequences, roughly 15% of them appearing once. The sequencing input was blood. The source is a woman younger than 30 with Graves' hyperthyroidism.

This clonotype occurred many times. This chain links TRBV6-2 or TRBV6-3 with TRBJ2-7, with D possibly being TRBD2 (5 bases). Deletions cut 5 bases from V and 4 bases from J, with 21 bases between. The CDR3 has 16 amino acids. Germline lookup yields CDR1 MNHEY and CDR2 SVGEGT. In nucleotides, the CDR3 is TGTGCCAGCAGTACCTATCGTGAGGGTCGAAGGTACGAGCAGTACTTC. It yields the protein CASSTYREGRRYEQYF.

This clonotype was observed at least ten times. The DNA of the CDR3 is TGTGCCAGCAGTTTCACCTCAACTAGCGGGAGGGCTAACGAGCAGTACTTC. It encodes CASSFTSTSGRANEQYF. The chain has TRBV28 and TRBJ2-7, with 13 nucleotides matching TRBD2. This CDR3 has 17 amino acids. V was clipped by 3 bases and J by 5 bases; unmatched bases: 10. Germline V gene data show CDR1 as MDHEN and CDR2 as SYDVKM.

The table lists this clonotype with many counts. The rearrangement links TRBV6-1 to TRBJ1-3; D uncertain. Trimming took off 6 bases at V and 0 bases at J, with 18 bases between the two ends. The CDR3 is 17 amino acids. The germline gives CDR1 MNHNS, CDR2 SASEGT. CDR3 bases: TGTGCCAGCAGCCCCGATCTTGGCGCCACCTCTGGAAACACCATATATTTT. As protein: CASSPDLGATSGNTIYF.

This clonotype was found many times. This chain connects TRBV2 to TRBJ1-5, with 12 bases that match TRBD1. The CDR3 is made up of 14 amino acids. Germline V gives CDR1 SNHLY, CDR2 FYNNEI. V shed 6 bases and J 6 bases; nucleotides not matched to a gene: 3. CDR3 residues: CASRGTGGGQPQHF. The DNA for the CDR3 is TGTGCCAGCAGAGGGACAGGGGGCGGTCAGCCCCAGCATTTT.

This clonotype was counted many times. The chain is built from TRBV10-3 and TRBJ2-7; D is possibly TRBD1 (5 bases). In germline, CDR1 is ENHRY, CDR2 SYGVKD. The CDR3 loop spans 15 amino acids. V shed 10 bases and J shed 0 bases, with 19 bases lying between them. CDR3 sequence: CATLEVQVPSYEQYF. CDR3 nucleotide sequence: TGTGCCACCCTGGAAGTACAGGTCCCCTCCTACGAGCAGTACTTC.

About this clonotype itself: This may be a read error: a much more frequent sequence differs by one nucleotide. V usage is TRBV20-1 and J usage is TRBJ2-3, with 8 bases fitting TRBD2. Germline V lookup: CDR1 DFQATT, CDR2 SNEGSKA (reference sequence). Germline trimming cut 0 bases from V and 8 bases from J; bases unmatched to any gene: 7. CDR3 length: 14 amino acids. The CDR3 DNA sequence: TGCAGTGCTAGAGACCTAGCGGGTGCAGGTACGCAGTATTTT. Its protein product is CSARDLAGAGTQYF.

The table lists this clonotype with many counts. The rearrangement links TRBV24-1 to TRBJ2-1, with TRBD1 matching over 7 bases. The length of the CDR3 is 13 residues. V dropped 7 bases and J dropped 7; count of bases not matched to a gene: 6. The germline V gene encodes CDR1 KGHDR and CDR2 SFDVKD. The CDR3 loop is CATSSNRGNEQFF. In DNA form, the CDR3 reads TGTGCCACCAGCTCAAACAGGGGAAATGAGCAGTTCTTC.

The table lists this clonotype with many counts. The CDR3, as DNA: TGTGCCAGCAGTCCCCAAGTCGGAGTGGAAGAGACCCAGTACTTC. It encodes CASSPQVGVEETQYF. This sequence joins TRBV25-1 and TRBJ2-5; D is unclear. V was pared by 5 bases and J by 3 bases, with 16 bases between. This CDR3 region has 15 residues. Germline values: CDR1 MGHDK, CDR2 SYGVNS. The variable domain in full, completed from reference TRBV25-1 and TRBJ2-5, reads EADIYQTPRYLVIGTGKKITLECSQTMGHDKMYWYQQDPGMELHLIHYSYGVNSTEKGDLSSESTVSRIRTEHFPLTLESARPSHTSQYLCASSPQVGVEETQYFGPGTRLLVL.

This clonotype has a handful of counts. The chain employs TRBV10-1 and TRBJ2-3; TRBD1 might be the D (5 bases). The CDR3 spans 13 residues. The germline V gene encodes CDR1 WNHNN and CDR2 SYGVQD (reference sequence). Trimming shortened V by 5 bases and J by 8 bases, and 14 bases separated the two germline ends. In DNA, the CDR3 is TGCGCCAGCAGTTCTCGGGCTAGGGGTACGCAGTATTTT. It yields the protein CASSSRARGTQYF.

In this sample, this clonotype turned up a few times. The chain carries TRBV20-1 and TRBJ1-3; 10 nucleotides line up with TRBD1. This CDR3 contains 15 residues. Germline V CDR1 and CDR2: DFQATT, SNEGSKA (reference sequence). V lost 0 bases and J lost 5; bases outside the gene matches: 4. CDR3: CSARETGGRRNTIYF. The CDR3 DNA is TGCAGTGCTAGAGAGACAGGGGGCAGGAGAAACACCATATATTTT.

This clonotype has only a few counts. The chain is built from TRBV18 and TRBJ2-2; D is ambiguous. Germline loops: CDR1 KGHSH, CDR2 LQKENI. V was cut by 4 bases and J by 5 bases, with 17 bases left in between. The CDR3 runs to 16 residues. The CDR3 reads CASSLWTRGRTGELFF. The CDR3 region has the DNA TGTGCCAGCTCACTCTGGACCCGTGGTCGAACCGGGGAGCTGTTTTTT.

At least ten counts were recorded for this clonotype. The chain has TRBV28 and TRBJ1-3; D is uncertain. The CDR3 spans 12 residues. V gave up 3 bases and J gave up 2 bases, with 2 bases separating them. Germline CDR1 reads MDHEN; CDR2 reads SYDVKM. The CDR3 nucleotides are TGTGCCAGCAGTTTCGCTGGAAACACCATATATTTT. Protein: CASSFAGNTIYF.

The sample holds many counts of this clonotype. V usage is TRBV27 and J usage is TRBJ2-7; D tentatively reads TRBD1 or TRBD2 (6 bases each). Per the germline V gene, CDR1 is MNHEY and CDR2 is SMNVEV (reference sequence). Trimming removed 4 bases from V and 2 bases from J, with 15 bases in between. The CDR3 consists of 15 residues. The CDR3 region is CASSSGAGRAYEQYF. CDR3 nucleotides: TGTGCCAGCAGTTCGGGGGCGGGCCGGGCCTACGAGCAGTACTTC.

This clonotype occurred many times. The rearrangement links TRBV16 to TRBJ2-5; weak D call: TRBD1 (6 bases). The germline V and J ends were trimmed by 4 bases and 5 bases, with 8 bases remaining between them. The CDR3 runs 12 residues. Germline V gene sequence: CDR1 KGHSY, CDR2 FQNENV. This CDR3 reads CASSRGQETQYF. In nucleotides, the CDR3 is TGTGCCAGCAGCCGGGGGCAGGAGACCCAGTACTTC.

This clonotype has a count of ten or more. V and J are TRBV12-3 or TRBV12-4 and TRBJ1-2; D gene ambiguous. CDR3 length equals 13 residues. Trimming removed 7 bases from V and 4 bases from J, with 13 bases in between. The CDR3 sequence: CASNTNRIYGYTF. CDR3 nucleotides: TGTGCCAGCAATACCAACCGGATCTATGGCTACACCTTC.

This chain connects TRBV20-1 to TRBJ1-2, with 7 bases matching TRBD1. The J segment lost 8 bases and the V segment lost 1 base, leaving 10 bases of the junction unmatched. Germline lookup yields CDR1 DFQATT and CDR2 SNEGSKA (reference sequence). The CDR3 has 14 amino acids. For the CDR3, the DNA is TGCAGTGCTAGAGTCCCGGACAGGCTAGAGGGCTACACCTTC. This encodes CSARVPDRLEGYTF.

This clonotype was observed at least ten times. The rearrangement uses TRBV20-1 and TRBJ2-7; 9 positions agree with TRBD1. Losses at the gene ends were 3 bases for V and 2 bases for J; bases not matched to a gene: 2. Germline-derived CDR1 and CDR2 are DFQATT and SNEGSKA (reference sequence). The CDR3 extends over 13 amino acids. This CDR3 reads CSASGQGPYEQYF. DNA of the CDR3: TGCAGTGCTAGTGGACAGGGGCCCTACGAGCAGTACTTC.

V usage is TRBV6-1 and J usage is TRBJ1-1; 8 bases fit TRBD1. The CDR3 spans 17 residues. The V segment lost 3 bases and the J segment 4 bases; nucleotides outside the gene matches: 13. Germline V gene sequence: CDR1 MNHNS, CDR2 SASEGT. The CDR3 is CASSEIFQGASGTEAFF. The CDR3, as DNA: TGTGCCAGCAGTGAGATCTTCCAGGGGGCATCGGGCACTGAAGCTTTCTTT.

This clonotype was observed at least ten times. V usage is TRBV2 and J usage is TRBJ2-5; 8 bases map to TRBD1. J gave up 4 bases and V 4 bases, and 8 bases lay outside the gene matches. Germline assignment: CDR1 SNHLY and CDR2 FYNNEI. The CDR3 runs to 15 residues. The CDR3 sequence is CASSVSGGMGETQYF. The CDR3 nucleotides read TGTGCCAGCAGTGTTTCAGGGGGCATGGGAGAGACCCAGTACTTC. Based on the CDR3 plus reference TRBV2 and TRBJ2-5, the full variable domain is EPEVTQTPSHQVTQMGQEVILRCVPISNHLYFYWYRQILGQKVEFLVSFYNNEISEKSEIFDDQFSVERPDGSNFTLKIRSTKLEDSAMYFCASSVSGGMGETQYFGPGTRLLVL.